This T cell receptor beta chain was sequenced in a study of T cell clonotyping in hematopoietic cell transplantation. Study-level results: Pathologically expanded recipient clonotypes increased progressively from day 30 to day 180 as diversity fell. Higher Inverse Simpson Index values in graft donor and pretransplant recipient predicted broader posttransplant TCR diversity.

The table came from immunoSEQ multiplex PCR; TCRdb's copy has only in-frame clones and leaves some out. The data show around 14,000 clones, around 86% seen once. Recipients were bled about 28 days pretransplant and at posttransplant days 30, 100, 180. About this clone: Antigen: not known.

The TCR was taken from a male patient aged 45-60 years who had an allogeneic stem cell transplant from an unrelated donor, so T cells may come from the graft donor. Some clones in this sample may be carry-over from other donors' samples. Here the sequenced sample was PBMCs, taken 100 days after allogeneic stem cell transplant.

The CDR3 loop reads CASSHLGLFYTF. CDR3 coding DNA: TGCGCCAGCAGCCATCTCGGGCTTTTCTACACCTTC. This chain joins TRBV4-3 and TRBJ1-2; D is undetermined. The CDR3 sequence is 12 residues long. Trimming stripped 3 bases from V and 10 bases from J, with 12 bases between. Germline loops: CDR1 LGHNA, CDR2 YSLEER.